A selection of T cell receptor beta chains follows, all from one sample in a study of metastatic and nonmetastatic thyroid tumors. TCRdb re-called the PCR reads with MiXCR. The top ten clones hold around 7.2% of a sample with some 31,000 clones, more than 15% of them seen once. Material: blood. The receptor source for this set is a female donor with papillary thyroid cancer or a benign thyroid nodule (not recorded which). Some clones in this sample may be carry-over from other donors' samples. Each CDR3 is given with its conserved first and last residue. Each record gives: clone size, D gene, CDR3 length, J gene, V gene, CDR3 protein, CDR3 DNA. A D gene is named only where the DNA matches it firmly. Clone sizes are given selectively: once, few, many, or a class where the clone is expanded.

clone_size: -
d_call: -
cdr3_length: 13
j_call: TRBJ1-6
v_call: TRBV5-4
cdr3_aa: CASSLGPNSPLHF
cdr3_nt: TGTGCCAGCAGCTTGGGACCGAATTCACCCCTCCACTTT

clone_size: many
d_call: TRBD2
cdr3_length: 15
j_call: TRBJ2-7
v_call: TRBV20-1
cdr3_aa: CSAKAGLAGTYEQYF
cdr3_nt: TGCAGTGCCAAAGCCGGACTAGCGGGGACTTACGAGCAGTACTTC

clone_size: many
d_call: TRBD1
cdr3_length: 16
j_call: TRBJ1-4
v_call: TRBV28
cdr3_aa: CASSSDRGQANEKLFF
cdr3_nt: TGTGCCAGCAGTTCCGACAGGGGGCAGGCTAATGAAAAACTGTTTTTT

clone_size: many
d_call: TRBD1
cdr3_length: 14
j_call: TRBJ1-1
v_call: TRBV3-1
cdr3_aa: CASSQVGTGREAFF
cdr3_nt: TGTGCCAGCAGCCAAGTAGGGACAGGGCGGGAAGCTTTCTTT

clone_size: many
d_call: TRBD2
cdr3_length: 18
j_call: TRBJ2-1
v_call: TRBV20-1
cdr3_aa: CSARSVSGRAVLRNEQFF
cdr3_nt: TGCAGTGCTAGATCAGTTAGCGGGAGGGCCGTGTTGCGCAATGAGCAGTTCTTC

clone_size: many
d_call: TRBD1
cdr3_length: 16
j_call: TRBJ1-2
v_call: TRBV4-3
cdr3_aa: CASSQPLGTGLVGYTF
cdr3_nt: TGCGCCAGCAGCCAACCCTTGGGGACAGGTTTGGTTGGCTACACCTTC

clone_size: medium-sized
d_call: TRBD1
cdr3_length: 15
j_call: TRBJ1-4
v_call: TRBV5-4
cdr3_aa: CASSQNRGIDEKLFF
cdr3_nt: TGTGCCAGCAGCCAGAACAGGGGGATAGATGAAAAACTGTTTTTT

clone_size: many
d_call: -
cdr3_length: 13
j_call: TRBJ2-5
v_call: TRBV29-1
cdr3_aa: CSVEGTVSETQYF
cdr3_nt: TGCAGCGTTGAAGGGACAGTCAGCGAGACCCAGTACTTC

clone_size: once
d_call: TRBD2
cdr3_length: 15
j_call: TRBJ2-7
v_call: TRBV11-2
cdr3_aa: CASSSGTSATYEQYF
cdr3_nt: TGTGCCAGCAGCTCTGGGACTAGCGCTACCTACGAGCAGTACTTC

clone_size: once
d_call: -
cdr3_length: 14
j_call: TRBJ1-2
v_call: TRBV18
cdr3_aa: CASSPPPGAYGYTF
cdr3_nt: TGTGCCAGCTCACCACCGCCAGGGGCCTATGGCTACACCTTC

clone_size: many
d_call: -
cdr3_length: 13
j_call: TRBJ1-1
v_call: TRBV4-3
cdr3_aa: CASSQLRDTEAFF
cdr3_nt: TGCGCCAGCAGCCAACTTAGGGACACTGAAGCTTTCTTT

clone_size: many
d_call: -
cdr3_length: 13
j_call: TRBJ1-1
v_call: TRBV11-2
cdr3_aa: CASSLKRNTEAFF
cdr3_nt: TGTGCCAGCAGCTTAAAGCGGAACACTGAAGCTTTCTTT

clone_size: many
d_call: -
cdr3_length: 15
j_call: TRBJ1-1
v_call: TRBV11-3
cdr3_aa: CASSTVGEVFAEAFF
cdr3_nt: TGTGCCAGCAGCACCGTGGGGGAGGTTTTCGCTGAAGCTTTCTTT

clone_size: -
d_call: -
cdr3_length: 14
j_call: TRBJ2-7
v_call: TRBV7-2
cdr3_aa: CASSSPRVFYEQYF
cdr3_nt: TGTGCCAGCAGCTCGCCACGGGTGTTCTACGAGCAGTACTTC

clone_size: -
d_call: -
cdr3_length: 15
j_call: TRBJ2-2
v_call: TRBV20-1
cdr3_aa: CSARLTAFYTGELFF
cdr3_nt: TGCAGTGCTAGACTGACAGCGTTTTACACCGGGGAGCTGTTTTTT

clone_size: many
d_call: -
cdr3_length: 16
j_call: TRBJ2-2
v_call: TRBV9
cdr3_aa: CASSVGVGANTGELFF
cdr3_nt: TGTGCCAGCAGCGTAGGGGTAGGAGCGAACACCGGGGAGCTGTTTTTT

clone_size: -
d_call: -
cdr3_length: 15
j_call: TRBJ2-1
v_call: TRBV5-1
cdr3_aa: CASSLGAGWYNEQFF
cdr3_nt: TGCGCCAGCAGCTTGGGTGCGGGTTGGTACAATGAGCAGTTCTTC

clone_size: few
d_call: -
cdr3_length: 15
j_call: TRBJ1-5
v_call: TRBV7-2
cdr3_aa: CVSRLSGAPNQPQHF
cdr3_nt: TGTGTCAGCAGATTATCGGGGGCACCCAATCAGCCCCAGCATTTT

clone_size: many
d_call: TRBD2
cdr3_length: 15
j_call: TRBJ2-1
v_call: TRBV10-3
cdr3_aa: CAISDGLAGVSEQFF
cdr3_nt: TGTGCCATCAGTGACGGACTAGCGGGAGTCAGTGAGCAGTTCTTC

clone_size: -
d_call: TRBD1
cdr3_length: 14
j_call: TRBJ2-1
v_call: TRBV28
cdr3_aa: CASSGQGARNDQFF
cdr3_nt: TGTGCCAGCAGCGGACAGGGGGCGCGGAACGATCAGTTCTTC

clone_size: many
d_call: TRBD1
cdr3_length: 15
j_call: TRBJ1-2
v_call: TRBV20-1
cdr3_aa: CSASPSEGAIYGYTF
cdr3_nt: TGCAGTGCTAGTCCTTCGGAGGGGGCTATCTATGGCTACACCTTC

clone_size: many
d_call: TRBD1
cdr3_length: 15
j_call: TRBJ2-7
v_call: TRBV4-3
cdr3_aa: CASSQDWGQSYEQYF
cdr3_nt: TGCGCCAGCAGCCAAGATTGGGGACAGTCCTACGAGCAGTACTTC

clone_size: many
d_call: TRBD1
cdr3_length: 21
j_call: TRBJ2-2
v_call: TRBV6-6
cdr3_aa: CASSSKDGTGGSYLGTGELFF
cdr3_nt: TGTGCCAGCAGTTCGAAAGACGGGACAGGAGGGTCTTATTTAGGAACCGGGGAGCTGTTTTTT

clone_size: medium-sized
d_call: -
cdr3_length: 12
j_call: TRBJ2-1
v_call: TRBV24-1
cdr3_aa: CATSDSWTEQFF
cdr3_nt: TGTGCCACCAGTGATTCTTGGACAGAGCAGTTCTTC

clone_size: many
d_call: -
cdr3_length: 15
j_call: TRBJ2-3
v_call: TRBV7-2
cdr3_aa: CASSSSGGWSYAQYF
cdr3_nt: TGTGCCAGCAGCTCCTCTGGCGGGTGGAGTTATGCGCAGTATTTT

clone_size: many
d_call: TRBD2
cdr3_length: 15
j_call: TRBJ2-3
v_call: TRBV20-1
cdr3_aa: CSASLASGSTDTQYF
cdr3_nt: TGCAGTGCTAGTTTGGCTAGCGGATCCACAGATACGCAGTATTTT

clone_size: many
d_call: -
cdr3_length: 14
j_call: TRBJ2-2
v_call: TRBV14
cdr3_aa: CASSQVSGSGELFF
cdr3_nt: TGTGCCAGCAGCCAAGTTTCGGGGAGCGGGGAGCTGTTTTTT

clone_size: -
d_call: -
cdr3_length: 11
j_call: TRBJ1-2
v_call: TRBV20-1
cdr3_aa: CSAGGVYGYTF
cdr3_nt: TGCAGTGCTGGGGGGGTATATGGCTACACCTTC

clone_size: many
d_call: -
cdr3_length: 13
j_call: TRBJ2-2
v_call: TRBV6-4
cdr3_aa: CASSDRDTGELFF
cdr3_nt: TGTGCCAGCAGTGACAGGGACACCGGGGAGCTGTTTTTT

clone_size: -
d_call: -
cdr3_length: 14
j_call: TRBJ2-7
v_call: TRBV6-5
cdr3_aa: CASSYAESSGKQYF
cdr3_nt: TGTGCCAGCAGTTACGCGGAATCTTCCGGCAAGCAGTACTTC

clone_size: many
d_call: TRBD1
cdr3_length: 16
j_call: TRBJ2-1
v_call: TRBV20-1
cdr3_aa: CSAPLSRTGARGEQFF
cdr3_nt: TGCAGTGCTCCGCTATCGAGGACAGGGGCGAGGGGTGAGCAGTTCTTC

clone_size: many
d_call: TRBD2
cdr3_length: 14
j_call: TRBJ2-7
v_call: TRBV5-5
cdr3_aa: CASSLRAGGYEQYF
cdr3_nt: TGTGCCAGCAGCTTACGAGCGGGAGGCTACGAGCAGTACTTC

clone_size: medium-sized
d_call: -
cdr3_length: 16
j_call: TRBJ2-7
v_call: TRBV6-6
cdr3_aa: CASSYSGGTRVGEQYF
cdr3_nt: TGTGCCAGCAGTTACTCTGGCGGGACAAGGGTGGGAGAGCAGTACTTC

clone_size: few
d_call: TRBD1
cdr3_length: 14
j_call: TRBJ2-7
v_call: TRBV28
cdr3_aa: CASSLGQSSYEQYF
cdr3_nt: TGTGCCAGCAGTTTGGGACAGAGCTCCTACGAGCAGTACTTC

clone_size: many
d_call: TRBD1
cdr3_length: 14
j_call: TRBJ2-7
v_call: TRBV20-1
cdr3_aa: CSARDLDRSHEQYF
cdr3_nt: TGCAGTGCTAGAGACCTGGACAGGTCCCACGAGCAGTACTTC

clone_size: many
d_call: TRBD2
cdr3_length: 18
j_call: TRBJ2-1
v_call: TRBV18
cdr3_aa: CASSPNPGLAGGDDEQFF
cdr3_nt: TGTGCCAGCTCACCCAACCCCGGACTAGCGGGAGGCGACGATGAGCAGTTCTTC

clone_size: -
d_call: TRBD2
cdr3_length: 15
j_call: TRBJ2-5
v_call: TRBV5-6
cdr3_aa: CASSNPREGVATQYF
cdr3_nt: TGTGCCAGCAGCAACCCCCGGGAGGGGGTGGCGACCCAGTACTTC

clone_size: many
d_call: -
cdr3_length: 17
j_call: TRBJ2-5
v_call: TRBV11-3
cdr3_aa: CASSSPRSGALRETQYF
cdr3_nt: TGTGCCAGCAGCTCCCCCCGGTCAGGGGCTTTGAGAGAGACCCAGTACTTC

clone_size: -
d_call: TRBD1
cdr3_length: 13
j_call: TRBJ2-7
v_call: TRBV20-1
cdr3_aa: CSTTGVKSYEQYF
cdr3_nt: TGCAGTACTACAGGGGTCAAGTCCTACGAGCAGTACTTC

clone_size: -
d_call: TRBD1
cdr3_length: 14
j_call: TRBJ1-1
v_call: TRBV6-5
cdr3_aa: CASSLDRGRSKAFF
cdr3_nt: TGTGCCAGCAGTTTGGACAGGGGGCGGTCTAAAGCTTTCTTT

clone_size: many
d_call: -
cdr3_length: 13
j_call: TRBJ2-7
v_call: TRBV25-1
cdr3_aa: CASSDLGQNEQYF
cdr3_nt: TGTGCCAGCAGTGACCTAGGGCAGAACGAGCAGTACTTC

clone_size: many
d_call: TRBD2
cdr3_length: 16
j_call: TRBJ2-1
v_call: TRBV4-1
cdr3_aa: CASSQEGLAGGNEQFF
cdr3_nt: TGCGCCAGCAGCCAAGAGGGACTAGCGGGAGGAAATGAGCAGTTCTTC

clone_size: -
d_call: -
cdr3_length: 15
j_call: TRBJ2-3
v_call: TRBV6-2/TRBV6-3
cdr3_aa: CASSPTGCGSDTQYF
cdr3_nt: TGTGCCAGCAGTCCGACAGGTTGTGGGTCAGATACGCAGTATTTT

clone_size: many
d_call: -
cdr3_length: 15
j_call: TRBJ1-5
v_call: TRBV19
cdr3_aa: CASSPPAYSNQPQHF
cdr3_nt: TGTGCCAGTAGTCCTCCAGCGTATAGCAATCAGCCCCAGCATTTT

clone_size: -
d_call: TRBD1
cdr3_length: 18
j_call: TRBJ1-2
v_call: TRBV20-1
cdr3_aa: CSAEPGQGPDIPNYGYTF
cdr3_nt: TGCAGTGCTGAGCCGGGACAGGGCCCCGATATTCCAAACTATGGCTACACCTTC

clone_size: -
d_call: -
cdr3_length: 11
j_call: TRBJ2-2
v_call: TRBV6-4
cdr3_aa: CASSGRGELFF
cdr3_nt: TGTGCCAGCAGCGGGAGAGGGGAGCTGTTTTTT

clone_size: -
d_call: -
cdr3_length: 16
j_call: TRBJ2-5
v_call: TRBV10-3
cdr3_aa: CAISGGDDKGRETQYF
cdr3_nt: TGTGCCATCAGTGGCGGGGATGATAAGGGGCGCGAGACCCAGTACTTC

clone_size: few
d_call: -
cdr3_length: 17
j_call: TRBJ2-4
v_call: TRBV27
cdr3_aa: CASSSTGGPLSKNIQYF
cdr3_nt: TGTGCCAGCAGTTCGACAGGTGGGCCACTATCCAAAAACATTCAATACTTC